The source of this T cell receptor (beta chain) is a study of CD8+CD57+ T cells in acquired aplastic anemia. Across the study: CD4+ and CD8+ cells, once sorted, gave DNA averaging about 3 ug. An average of approximately 11 million reads for CD4+ cells was obtained from healthy donors.

It was genomic DNA that served as the template for profiling TCR beta VDJ and CDR3. TCRdb recomputed calls from the reads with MiXCR, one row per CDR3 protein. The sample carries roughly 150,000 distinct CDR3 sequences, approximately 40% recorded once. V gave up 6 bases and J gave up 6 bases, with 24 bases separating them. The CDR3 covers 17 residues. The germline V gene encodes CDR1 MRHNA and CDR2 SNTAGT. Whole-study results and caveats: Comparison of patients with controls identified 25 to 35 shared CD8+ CDR3 sequences.

Remarks on this clonotype: Its antigen is unidentified. This may be a read error, as it is one base from a much larger clone.

Material for sequencing was sorted CD4+, CD8+, or CD8+CD57+ T cells (not recorded which) from PBMCs. The J gene is TRBJ1-3, the V gene TRBV6-4; D is perhaps TRBD1 (5 bases). This receptor was obtained from a human donor in good health. CDR3: CASRTPPLPRGVNTIYF. CDR3 coding DNA: TGTGCCAGCAGGACCCCGCCTCTACCACGGGGGGTAAACACCATATATTTT.